Sequencing of this T cell receptor beta chain was carried out in a study of T cell responses to AZD1222 COVID-19 vaccine (dated by TCRdb to the early 2020s). At the level of the whole study: A total of approximately 250 trial participants underwent TCR sequencing, of whom roughly 210 had received two doses of AZD1222 and about 25 had received two doses of the MenACWY control vaccine. Enrollment into the trials was organized by age into subgroups of 18-55, 56-69 and 70-plus years, and those subgroups contained roughly 150, 30 and 60 TCR-sequenced participants, respectively. General study outcomes and caveats: In the small 56-69-year group, the increase in depth fell short of significance, most likely because of low power. A significant rise in spike-specific TCR breadth and depth was observed after two AZD1222 doses relative to day 0 and relative to MenACWY recipients. No day 14 peak-response samples were available, so repertoires were characterized only after the peak T cell response. Participants were mostly white British, with more females than males. The authors suggested clonal diversity may have been underestimated. Reportedly, almost half of the unique spike-specific TCRs recognized epitopes lying outside the regions that are mutated in the B.1.351 and B.1.1.7 variants. Conclusions about previously exposed vaccinees are limited because only 5 or 6 AZD1222 recipients were SARS-CoV-2 seropositive at baseline. CD4 TCRs associated with the vaccine covered the entire spike protein, and the dominant responses were in regions 160-218 and 743-854.

CDR1 is given as MNHEY and CDR2 as SVGAGI, both from the germline V gene. Spanning cysteine to phenylalanine, the CDR3 consists of 12 amino acids. The only DNA kept is the CDR3, 36 bases in frame from the first base. The trim is 5 bases for V and 10 bases for J, with a gap of 14 bases between the germline ends. The CDR3 regions of human TCRbeta chains were subjected to immunosequencing. The source study handled its data this way. Repertoire TCRs were checked for matches against a reference library of SARS-CoV-2-specific TCRs that had been generated using the MIRA antigen-specificity platform. Breadth was defined as the fraction of unique TCRs that were SARS-CoV-2-associated. Depth was defined as the fraction of total T cells that were SARS-CoV-2-associated. Each spike-specific TCR was assigned to its reactive spike region and to a CD4 or CD8 class using the MIRA data. Log10-transformed breadth and depth values were compared by one-way ANOVA with Sidak's multiple comparisons tests. In TCRdb, the immuneACCESS table is reduced to in-frame sequences with V and J assigned. These tables do not hold every clone; where another copy was compared, an unresolved V gene accounts for under half, and the others remain unexplained. V, J and clone size are taken as reported in that table, and D and trimming were inferred from the DNA itself. The table for this sample lists about 90,000 clones; around 88% of them were counted only once. The top ten hold 10% of the sample.

Concerning this clone itself: Its antigen is still unknown. The record has no base qualities; no much larger clone is one base away.

This specimen's time point label, interpreted: baseline before first vaccination. Per the publication, the treatment or condition label means: meningococcal conjugate vaccine given as trial control. Vaccinee samples came from UK trials COV001 and COV002, including a single-blind randomized controlled phase 2/3 trial of AZD1222 (ChAdOx1 nCoV-19) in healthy adults. For TCRbeta chain sequencing, PBMC samples from trial participants were taken at day 0 and at day 28 after the second dose. The origin of this receptor is an adult in good health. This chain is built from TRBV6-5 and TRBJ1-1; confidence is insufficient to name the D gene. This specimen consisted of peripheral blood, obtained on day 0 of MenACWY control vaccination. The CDR3 corresponds to CASSIGGLGAFF. The nucleotide sequence reads TGTGCCAGCAGTATCGGCGGCTTGGGAGCTTTCTTT.